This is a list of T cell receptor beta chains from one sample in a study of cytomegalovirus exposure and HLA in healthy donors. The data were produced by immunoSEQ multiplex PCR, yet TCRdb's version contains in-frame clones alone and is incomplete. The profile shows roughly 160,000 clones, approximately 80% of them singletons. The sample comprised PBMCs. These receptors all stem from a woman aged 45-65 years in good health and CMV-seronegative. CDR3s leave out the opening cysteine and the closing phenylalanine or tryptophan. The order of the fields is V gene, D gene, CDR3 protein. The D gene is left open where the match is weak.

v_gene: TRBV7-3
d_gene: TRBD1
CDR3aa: ASSPRQGGNQPQH

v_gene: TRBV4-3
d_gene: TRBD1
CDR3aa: ASSQDGQGGYNEQF

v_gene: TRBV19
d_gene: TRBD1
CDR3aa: ASSIGTVGYT

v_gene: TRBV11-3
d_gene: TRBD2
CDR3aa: ASSLGRTSGRSGDEQF

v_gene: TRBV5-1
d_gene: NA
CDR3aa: ASKPLLNQETQY

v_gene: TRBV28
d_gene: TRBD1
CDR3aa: ASSLFSVTGGREKLF

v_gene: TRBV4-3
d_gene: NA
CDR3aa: ASSQSGSAWSYGYT

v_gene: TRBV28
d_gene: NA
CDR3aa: ASNSPNQPQH

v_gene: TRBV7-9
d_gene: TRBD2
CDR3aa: SSSNGLAGELF

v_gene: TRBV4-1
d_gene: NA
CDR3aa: ASSRSGAAGEQY

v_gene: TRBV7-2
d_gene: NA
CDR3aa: ASSYLGGSYEQY

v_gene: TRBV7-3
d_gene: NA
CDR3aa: SSSYGGKEQF

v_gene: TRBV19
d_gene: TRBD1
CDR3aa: ASSIPGTEDGGYT

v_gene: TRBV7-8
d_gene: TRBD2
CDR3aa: ASSGRLAGSYNEQF

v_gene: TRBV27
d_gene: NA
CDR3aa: ASSTRDFNYEQY

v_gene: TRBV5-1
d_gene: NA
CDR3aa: ASSLGARNEQY

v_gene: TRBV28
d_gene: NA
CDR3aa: ASSEQALVEQF

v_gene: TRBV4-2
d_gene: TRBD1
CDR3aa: ASSQSSGRGQETQY

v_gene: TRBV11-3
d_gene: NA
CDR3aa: ASSLGQVNSGNTIY

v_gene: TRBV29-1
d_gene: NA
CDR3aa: SVDTGDTEAF

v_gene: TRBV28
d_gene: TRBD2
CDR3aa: ASSSLAGGHNEQF

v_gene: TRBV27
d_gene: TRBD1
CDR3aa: ASSLAKTGTGAIEQY

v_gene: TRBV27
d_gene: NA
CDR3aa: ASSPGGIARPGEQY

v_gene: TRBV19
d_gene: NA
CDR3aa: ASSIGPSPYEQY

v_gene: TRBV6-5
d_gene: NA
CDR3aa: ASSYSRAFQETQY

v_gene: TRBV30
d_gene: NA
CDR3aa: AWSLSGRSSYEQY

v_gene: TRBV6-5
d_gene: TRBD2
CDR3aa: ASIALAGGHNGQF

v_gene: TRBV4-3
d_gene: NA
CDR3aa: ASSQVVGAGYYEQY

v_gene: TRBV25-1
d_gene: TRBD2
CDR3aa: ASREAGLAPSDTQY

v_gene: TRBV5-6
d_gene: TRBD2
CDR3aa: ASSLVTSGTNEQF

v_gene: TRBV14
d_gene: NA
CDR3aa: ASSLTPATNEKLF

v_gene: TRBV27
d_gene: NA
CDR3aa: ASTPAGTGYGYT

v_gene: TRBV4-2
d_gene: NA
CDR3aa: ASSRRYSNQPQH

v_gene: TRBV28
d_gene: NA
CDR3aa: ASSLNGYGYT

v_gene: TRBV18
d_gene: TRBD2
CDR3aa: ASSPLAGGTPDTQY

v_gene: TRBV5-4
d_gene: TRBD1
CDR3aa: ASSLGQGVSPSEQY

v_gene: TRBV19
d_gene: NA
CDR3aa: ASSIEEGPNTEAF

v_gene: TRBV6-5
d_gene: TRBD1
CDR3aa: ASRARGQRETQY

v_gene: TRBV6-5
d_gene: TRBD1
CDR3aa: ASRRQGWGTGELF

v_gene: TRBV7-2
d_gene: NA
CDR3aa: ASSLVFGSRWNNEQF